These 11 T cell receptor beta chains were all obtained from the same sample, sequenced in a study of control samples from healthy donors and cancer patients. Repertoires were generated with immunoSEQ multiplex PCR, while TCRdb's copy carries only in-frame clones and drops some. The data contain about 250,000 clones, more than 65% of them singletons. The sample was PBMCs. The receptors derive from an older woman with lung cancer.

The chain couples TRBV3-1 (or the pseudogene TRBV3-2) to TRBJ2-5; 9 nucleotides align to TRBD2. The V gene's germline CDR1 is LGHDT and CDR2 YNNKEL (reference sequence). The CDR3 runs 17 residues. Trimming took 1 base from V and 4 from J; bases not matched to a gene: 10. CDR3 residues: CASSQGGVAGAVETQYF. CDR3 DNA sequence: TGTGCCAGCAGCCAAGGGGGAGTAGCGGGGGCCGTAGAGACCCAGTACTTC.

This clone was counted once. The genes are TRBV4-1 and TRBJ2-1; TRBD2 aligns across 15 bases. The CDR3 has 20 residues. The V and J ends lost 4 bases and 2 bases, in that order; junction bases with no gene match: 12. Per the germline V gene, CDR1 is MGHRA and CDR2 is YSYEKL. The CDR3 nucleotides read TGCGCCAGCAGCCTCCTCGCCACGGGACTAGCGGGAGGAGCCTACAATGAGCAGTTCTTC. It specifies CASSLLATGLAGGAYNEQFF.

The chain combines TRBV5-1 with TRBJ1-2, with 9 nucleotides matching TRBD1. This CDR3 spans 14 amino acids. The V and J ends lost 2 bases and 4 bases, in that order; junction bases with no gene match: 3. CDR1 and CDR2 (germline): SGHRS, YFSETQ. CDR3: CASSFGQGSYGYTF. DNA for the CDR3: TGCGCCAGCAGCTTCGGACAGGGGTCCTATGGCTACACCTTC.

The chain is built from TRBV13 and TRBJ1-2, with TRBD1 as a possible D gene (5 bases). Per the germline V gene, CDR1 is PRHDT and CDR2 is FYEKMQ (reference sequence). The CDR3 runs to 17 residues. V lost 4 bases to trimming and J lost 0 bases, with 18 bases between them. The CDR3 DNA reads TGTGCCAGCAGCTGGGCGGAGTCGGACATCCCTAACTATGGCTACACCTTC. Protein product: CASSWAESDIPNYGYTF.

This chain joins TRBV5-4 and TRBJ2-7; perhaps TRBD1 as D (6 bases). The CDR3 has 15 residues. The germline CDR1 and CDR2 sequences are SGHNT and YYREEE (reference sequence). V was pared by 4 bases and J by 0 bases, with 14 bases between. The CDR3 bases are TGTGCCAGCAGCGCACAGGGCCTCAGCTCCTACGAGCAGTACTTC. Its protein product is CASSAQGLSSYEQYF.

This chain uses TRBV15 with TRBJ1-5; D remains unclear. Trimming took 0 bases from V and 5 from J, leaving 5 bases between them. The CDR3 has 13 residues. Germline assignment: CDR1 LNHNV and CDR2 YYDKDF (reference sequence). Here the CDR3 DNA reads TGTGCCACCAGCAGAGAAATCTATCAGCCCCAGCATTTT. This gives the protein CATSREIYQPQHF.

The J gene is TRBJ1-6, the V gene TRBV27; D call uncertain. The V gene lost 6 bases and the J gene lost 4 bases, with 10 bases spanning the gap. The length of the CDR3 is 14 residues. Looked up from germline, CDR1 is MNHEY and CDR2 is SMNVEV (reference sequence). CDR3 protein: CASSSTDYNSPLHF. In DNA form, the CDR3 reads TGTGCCAGCAGCTCGACGGATTATAATTCACCCCTCCACTTT.

The gene calls are TRBV5-6 and TRBJ1-2, with D maybe TRBD1 (6 bases). The CDR3 sequence is 17 residues long. Germline loops: CDR1 SGHDT, CDR2 YYEEEE. V dropped 4 bases and J dropped 5 bases, with 24 bases sitting between them. CDR3 sequence (DNA): TGTGCCAGCAGCCAACAGCCCAACCTGACAGGAGCTTATGGCTACACCTTC. It is translated as CASSQQPNLTGAYGYTF.

This clone was seen only once. The chain has TRBV28 and TRBJ1-1; weak D call: TRBD1 (5 bases). The germline CDR1 and CDR2 sequences are MDHEN and SYDVKM. Between the trimmed V and J ends, which lost 2 bases and 5 bases, there was a span of 12 bases. The CDR3 loop spans 14 amino acids. The CDR3 DNA sequence: TGTGCCAGCAGTTTAAGCAGGGTAGGGACTGAAGCTTTCTTT. This codes for CASSLSRVGTEAFF.

V is TRBV5-4 and J is TRBJ2-2; 7 nucleotides align to TRBD2. Germline V gene data show CDR1 as SGHNT and CDR2 as YYREEE (reference sequence). V lost 3 bases to trimming and J lost 6 bases; unmatched junction nucleotides: 5. The CDR3 contains 14 residues. CDR3 sequence (DNA): TGTGCCAGCAGCTACACCGGACTAGCCGGGGAGCTGTTTTTT. Translation: CASSYTGLAGELFF.

This chain uses TRBV4-1 with TRBJ2-5; TRBD2 matches at 9 bases. The CDR3 totals 15 residues. Germline V gene lookup returns CDR1 MGHRA and CDR2 YSYEKL. V was pared by 1 base and J by 6 bases, with 6 bases of the junction left unmatched. The CDR3 loop reads CASSQVGLAGKTQYF. The CDR3 nucleotides are TGCGCCAGCAGCCAAGTTGGGCTAGCGGGAAAGACCCAGTACTTC.